These T cell receptor beta chains were read from a single sample in a study of blood T cells in healthy people across ages. TCRdb used MiXCR to reprocess the 5' RACE reads, holding one entry per CDR3 protein. The table has some 700,000 distinct CDR3 sequences, 40% to 45% seen once; the top ten hold 20% to 25%. The sequencing sample was made of blood. All receptors come from a woman aged 60 to 75 in good health. The CDR3 runs from the conserved cysteine through the conserved F or W. The order of the fields is J gene, V gene, clone size, D gene, CDR3 DNA, CDR3 protein. The D gene is left open where the match is weak. Where a row states a size, it is once, few, many or the class of an expanded clone; other rows omit it.

j_call: TRBJ2-2
v_call: TRBV6-5
clone_size: -
d_call: -
cdr3_nt: TGTGCCAGCAGAAGGGTCACCGGGGAGCTGTTTTTT
cdr3_aa: CASRRVTGELFF

j_call: TRBJ1-5
v_call: TRBV10-3
clone_size: -
d_call: -
cdr3_nt: TGTGCCATCGGGGGGAATAACAATCAGCCCCAGCATTTT
cdr3_aa: CAIGGNNNQPQHF

j_call: TRBJ2-7
v_call: TRBV4-1
clone_size: few
d_call: TRBD2
cdr3_nt: TGCGCCAGCAGCCAAGGACTAGCGTCCCAAGAGCAGTACTTC
cdr3_aa: CASSQGLASQEQYF

j_call: TRBJ2-1
v_call: TRBV27
clone_size: -
d_call: -
cdr3_nt: TGTGCCAGCAGTTTTCGGGCGGGAAGAGGGGTGGATGAGCAGTTCTTC
cdr3_aa: CASSFRAGRGVDEQFF

j_call: TRBJ2-7
v_call: TRBV7-3
clone_size: -
d_call: TRBD2
cdr3_nt: TGTGCCAGCAGACTAGGGGAGGGCTACGAGCAGTACTTC
cdr3_aa: CASRLGEGYEQYF

j_call: TRBJ2-1
v_call: TRBV7-2
clone_size: -
d_call: -
cdr3_nt: TGTGCCAGCAGCTTAACGAGGGATCAAGCGGATGAGCAGTTCTTC
cdr3_aa: CASSLTRDQADEQFF

j_call: TRBJ2-3
v_call: TRBV4-3
clone_size: few
d_call: TRBD2
cdr3_nt: TGCGCCAGCAGTTCGGCGGGGGTCGGGAGCACAGATACGCAGTATTTT
cdr3_aa: CASSSAGVGSTDTQYF

j_call: TRBJ2-1
v_call: TRBV9
clone_size: many
d_call: TRBD1
cdr3_nt: TGTGCCAGCAGCGCCCCCCCGGGACAGGGGTACAATGAGCAGTTCTTC
cdr3_aa: CASSAPPGQGYNEQFF

j_call: TRBJ1-2
v_call: TRBV14
clone_size: few
d_call: -
cdr3_nt: TGTGCCAGCAGCCAAGATGGCAGCCATAACTATGGCTACACCTTC
cdr3_aa: CASSQDGSHNYGYTF

j_call: TRBJ1-6
v_call: TRBV7-2
clone_size: -
d_call: -
cdr3_nt: TGTGCCAGCAGCTTAGAGGCAGGGTTAGGTTCACCCCTCCACTTT
cdr3_aa: CASSLEAGLGSPLHF

j_call: TRBJ1-2
v_call: TRBV7-2
clone_size: -
d_call: -
cdr3_nt: TGTGCCAGCAGCTTAGGGGGAAAGGGAATCTATGGCTACACCTTC
cdr3_aa: CASSLGGKGIYGYTF

j_call: TRBJ1-3
v_call: TRBV7-6
clone_size: few
d_call: -
cdr3_nt: TGTGCCAGCAGCCCTAGTCCTGCGACCGTCTCTGGAAACACCATATATTTT
cdr3_aa: CASSPSPATVSGNTIYF

j_call: TRBJ2-7
v_call: TRBV12-3/TRBV12-4
clone_size: -
d_call: TRBD1
cdr3_nt: TGTGCCAGCAGTTTAGCCGGGACAGGGGGCGACGAGCAGTACTTC
cdr3_aa: CASSLAGTGGDEQYF

j_call: TRBJ2-1
v_call: TRBV10-3
clone_size: -
d_call: -
cdr3_nt: TGTGCCATCAGCAGACAGGACAGCTCCTACAATGAGCAGTTCTTC
cdr3_aa: CAISRQDSSYNEQFF

j_call: TRBJ2-3
v_call: TRBV24-1
clone_size: few
d_call: -
cdr3_nt: TGTGCCACCAGTGATGCGCATAAAGGGAAGTATTTT
cdr3_aa: CATSDAHKGKYF

j_call: TRBJ2-2
v_call: TRBV7-9
clone_size: -
d_call: -
cdr3_nt: TGTGCCAGCAGGACCATGGGGGTTAACACCGGGGAGCTGTTTTTT
cdr3_aa: CASRTMGVNTGELFF

j_call: TRBJ2-7
v_call: TRBV7-2
clone_size: -
d_call: -
cdr3_nt: TGTGCCAGCAGCTTAGGAGGACAGAATGGCTACGAGCAGTACTTC
cdr3_aa: CASSLGGQNGYEQYF

j_call: TRBJ2-7
v_call: TRBV5-1
clone_size: few
d_call: -
cdr3_nt: TGCGCCAGCAGCTTTAACTCGGGGACGGGGAGCTCCTACGAGCAGTACTTC
cdr3_aa: CASSFNSGTGSSYEQYF

j_call: TRBJ2-1
v_call: TRBV7-3
clone_size: -
d_call: -
cdr3_nt: TGTGCCAGCAGCTTATCGCCTAGTGGGCGACACAATGAGCAGTTCTTC
cdr3_aa: CASSLSPSGRHNEQFF

j_call: TRBJ2-5
v_call: TRBV28
clone_size: -
d_call: -
cdr3_nt: TGTGCCAGCAGTCCCGGGGAATGGGAGCAGTACTTC
cdr3_aa: CASSPGEWEQYF

j_call: TRBJ1-1
v_call: TRBV10-3
clone_size: -
d_call: TRBD1
cdr3_nt: TGTGCCATCAGTGAGCGGGACAGCAGGGGTAGGGAAGCTTTCTTT
cdr3_aa: CAISERDSRGREAFF

j_call: TRBJ2-3
v_call: TRBV10-3
clone_size: -
d_call: -
cdr3_nt: TGTGCCATCAGTGAGAGGAGCCCTTCTAGCACAGATACGCAGTATTTT
cdr3_aa: CAISERSPSSTDTQYF

j_call: TRBJ1-2
v_call: TRBV6-1
clone_size: -
d_call: -
cdr3_nt: TGTGCCAGCAGTGAAGCGGCCGGGGGTTCATACTATGGCTACACCTTC
cdr3_aa: CASSEAAGGSYYGYTF

j_call: TRBJ2-5
v_call: TRBV29-1
clone_size: -
d_call: -
cdr3_nt: TGCAGCGTTGAAGATCGGAGAGGGGTAAGGCAAGAGACCCAGTACTTC
cdr3_aa: CSVEDRRGVRQETQYF

j_call: TRBJ2-6
v_call: TRBV10-3
clone_size: -
d_call: TRBD1
cdr3_nt: TGTGCCACCCTACCCGGGACAGGGGCCACCCACCCCTCTGGGGCCAACGTCCTGACTTTC
cdr3_aa: CATLPGTGATHPSGANVLTF

j_call: TRBJ2-1
v_call: TRBV29-1
clone_size: -
d_call: -
cdr3_nt: TGCAGCGTTGGGCCGCATGGGTCCTACAATGAGCAGTTCTTC
cdr3_aa: CSVGPHGSYNEQFF

j_call: TRBJ2-7
v_call: TRBV12-3/TRBV12-4
clone_size: few
d_call: TRBD1
cdr3_nt: TGTGCCAGCAGTTTAGGGTGGGACAGGGCCTACGAGCAGTACTTC
cdr3_aa: CASSLGWDRAYEQYF

j_call: TRBJ2-5
v_call: TRBV7-9
clone_size: few
d_call: TRBD2
cdr3_nt: TGTGCCAGCAGCTTTACTAGCGGTGGAGATGGAGAGACCCAGTACTTC
cdr3_aa: CASSFTSGGDGETQYF

j_call: TRBJ2-5
v_call: TRBV4-3
clone_size: -
d_call: TRBD2
cdr3_nt: TGCGCCAGCAGCCAAGGCGGGACTAGCCGGGAAGGGCAGTACTTC
cdr3_aa: CASSQGGTSREGQYF

j_call: TRBJ1-1
v_call: TRBV20-1
clone_size: -
d_call: TRBD1
cdr3_nt: TGCAGTGCTACCAGACAGGGGCCTGAAGCTTTCTTT
cdr3_aa: CSATRQGPEAFF

j_call: TRBJ2-5
v_call: TRBV5-1
clone_size: -
d_call: -
cdr3_nt: TGCGCCAGCAGCTTGTTCCGGGGCCAAGAGACCCAGTACTTC
cdr3_aa: CASSLFRGQETQYF

j_call: TRBJ1-4
v_call: TRBV4-2
clone_size: -
d_call: -
cdr3_nt: TGTGCCAGCAGCCAAGTGGACGGAGCTAATGAAAAACTGTTTTTT
cdr3_aa: CASSQVDGANEKLFF